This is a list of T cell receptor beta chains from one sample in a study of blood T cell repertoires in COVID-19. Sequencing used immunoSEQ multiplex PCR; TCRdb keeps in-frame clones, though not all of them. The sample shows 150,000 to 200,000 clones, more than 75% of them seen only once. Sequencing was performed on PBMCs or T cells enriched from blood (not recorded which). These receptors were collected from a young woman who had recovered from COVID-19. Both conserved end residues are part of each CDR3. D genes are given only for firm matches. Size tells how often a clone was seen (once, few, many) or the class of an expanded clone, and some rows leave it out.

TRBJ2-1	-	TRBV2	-	CASSIEGRGSYNEQFF	TGTGCCAGTTCAATAGAGGGTCGTGGCTCCTACAATGAGCAGTTCTTC
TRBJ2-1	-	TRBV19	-	CASTTNDEQFF	TGTGCCAGTACCACTAATGATGAGCAGTTCTTC
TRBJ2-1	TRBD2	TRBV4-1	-	CASSQVVLAGLNEQFF	TGCGCCAGCAGCCAAGTTGTTCTAGCGGGATTGAATGAGCAGTTCTTC
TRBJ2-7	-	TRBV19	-	CASSKHLSYEQYF	TGTGCCAGTAGTAAACACCTCTCCTACGAGCAGTACTTC
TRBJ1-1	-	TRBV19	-	CATEGGGDTEAFF	TGTGCCACCGAGGGGGGGGGAGACACTGAAGCTTTCTTT
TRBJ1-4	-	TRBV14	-	CASSRSTVGGEKLFF	TGTGCCAGCAGCCGTTCGACAGTGGGGGGTGAAAAACTGTTTTTT
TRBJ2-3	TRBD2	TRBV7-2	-	CASSLVGREGRRADTQYF	TGTGCCAGCAGCTTAGTGGGGCGGGAGGGCCGTAGAGCAGATACGCAGTATTTT
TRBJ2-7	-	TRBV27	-	CASSLPGSDEQYF	TGTGCCAGCAGTTTACCGGGGTCAGACGAGCAGTACTTC
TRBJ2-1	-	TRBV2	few	CASSTNGVGEQFF	TGTGCCAGCAGTACGAACGGGGTCGGTGAGCAGTTCTTC
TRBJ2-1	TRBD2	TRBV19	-	CASSIALAGSHEQFF	TGTGCCAGTAGTATAGCCCTAGCGGGATCCCATGAGCAGTTCTTC
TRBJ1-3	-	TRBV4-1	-	CASSQRGSLLDGNTIYF	TGCGCCAGCAGCCAAAGGGGGTCGCTTTTGGATGGAAACACCATATATTTT
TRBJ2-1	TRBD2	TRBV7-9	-	CASSQGLAGVDEQFF	TGTGCCAGCAGCCAGGGACTAGCGGGAGTCGATGAGCAGTTCTTC
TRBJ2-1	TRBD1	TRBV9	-	CASKRQGDNEQFF	TGTGCCAGCAAGAGACAGGGGGACAATGAGCAGTTCTTC
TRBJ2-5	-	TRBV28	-	CASSSAQRAQETQYF	TGTGCCAGCAGTTCAGCTCAGCGGGCGCAAGAGACCCAGTACTTC
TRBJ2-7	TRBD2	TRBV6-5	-	CASSYATGLAGGEQYF	TGTGCCAGCAGTTACGCGACGGGACTAGCGGGAGGAGAGCAGTACTTC
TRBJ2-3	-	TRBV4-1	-	CASRKTPGAPDTQYF	TGCGCCAGCAGAAAGACTCCGGGAGCCCCAGATACGCAGTATTTT
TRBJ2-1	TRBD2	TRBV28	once	CASTYPKAGTRNEQFF	TGTGCCAGCACCTACCCGAAAGCGGGAACTAGGAATGAGCAGTTCTTC
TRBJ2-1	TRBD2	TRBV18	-	CASSKNSGTSYNEQFF	TGTGCCAGCTCAAAGAATAGCGGGACATCCTACAATGAGCAGTTCTTC
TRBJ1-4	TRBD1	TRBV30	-	CAWSVRSRDSEPFTNEKLFF	TGTGCCTGGAGTGTACGGTCTAGGGACAGCGAACCCTTTACTAATGAAAAACTGTTTTTT
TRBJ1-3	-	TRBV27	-	CASSLSEGRSGNTIYF	TGTGCCAGCAGTTTATCGGAGGGCCGCTCTGGAAACACCATATATTTT
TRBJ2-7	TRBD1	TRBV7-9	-	CASSLGQGEGSYEQYF	TGTGCCAGCAGCTTAGGACAGGGGGAGGGTTCCTACGAGCAGTACTTC
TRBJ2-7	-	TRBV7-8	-	CASSSGRGTREQYF	TGTGCCAGCAGCTCCGGAAGGGGGACCCGTGAGCAGTACTTC
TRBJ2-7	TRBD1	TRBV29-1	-	CSVIPPGQGYEQYF	TGCAGCGTAATACCCCCAGGACAGGGCTACGAGCAGTACTTC
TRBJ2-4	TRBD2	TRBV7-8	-	CASSLGLAGGGGSKNIQYF	TGTGCCAGCAGCTTGGGACTAGCGGGAGGAGGGGGGTCCAAAAACATTCAGTACTTC
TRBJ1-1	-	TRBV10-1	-	CATSRDMTSTEAFF	TGCGCCACCTCCCGGGACATGACAAGTACTGAAGCTTTCTTT
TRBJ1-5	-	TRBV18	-	CASSSLGTSNQPQHF	TGTGCCAGCTCCTCACTAGGAACGAGCAATCAGCCCCAGCATTTT
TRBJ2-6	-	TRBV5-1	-	CASSSSPSGANVLTF	TGCGCCAGCAGTAGCAGTCCCTCTGGGGCCAACGTCCTGACTTTC
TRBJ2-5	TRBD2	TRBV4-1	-	CASSATSGEETQYF	TGCGCCAGCAGCGCGACTAGCGGGGAAGAGACCCAGTACTTC
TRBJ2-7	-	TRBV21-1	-	CASSKGGSGRGKNEQYF	TGTGCCAGCAGCAAAGGAGGAAGCGGGAGGGGAAAAAACGAGCAGTACTTC
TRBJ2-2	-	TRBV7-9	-	CASSLISGELFF	TGTGCCAGCAGCTTAATCTCCGGGGAGCTGTTTTTT
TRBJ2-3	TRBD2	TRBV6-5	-	CASSYHGGRDADTQYF	TGTGCCAGCAGTTACCACGGAGGGAGGGACGCAGATACGCAGTATTTT
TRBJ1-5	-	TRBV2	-	CASSGNSNQPQHF	TGTGCCAGCTCAGGTAATAGCAATCAGCCCCAGCATTTT
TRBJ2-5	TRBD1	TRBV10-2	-	CASSVGRGRETQYF	TGCGCCAGCAGTGTAGGCAGGGGGCGAGAGACCCAGTACTTC
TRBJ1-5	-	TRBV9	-	CASSVDLGAGQPQHF	TGTGCCAGCAGCGTAGATCTAGGGGCAGGGCAGCCCCAGCATTTT
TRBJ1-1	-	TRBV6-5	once	CASLLGEGGMPFF	TGTGCCAGCCTTCTCGGGGAGGGGGGGATGCCTTTCTTT
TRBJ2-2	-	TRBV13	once	CASSLSLRDTGELFF	TGTGCCAGCAGCTTATCCCTCAGGGACACCGGGGAGCTGTTTTTT
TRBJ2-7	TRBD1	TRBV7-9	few	CASSSGGSYEQYF	TGTGCCAGCAGCTCAGGGGGCAGCTACGAGCAGTACTTC
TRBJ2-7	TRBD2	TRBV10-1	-	CASSERSASGYEQYF	TGCGCCAGCAGTGAAAGGTCGGCTAGCGGCTACGAGCAGTACTTC
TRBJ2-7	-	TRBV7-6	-	CASSLGSGHLSSEQYF	TGTGCCAGCAGCTTAGGTTCTGGACACCTCTCGAGCGAGCAGTACTTC
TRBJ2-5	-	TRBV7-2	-	CASSLGAQETQYF	TGTGCCAGCAGCTTAGGGGCTCAAGAGACCCAGTACTTC
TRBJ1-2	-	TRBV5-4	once	CASSLAGGVTAGYTF	TGTGCCAGCAGCTTGGCTGGGGGGGTCACGGCTGGCTACACCTTC
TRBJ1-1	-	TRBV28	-	CASSWPSQVPNTEAFF	TGTGCCAGCAGTTGGCCCTCACAGGTGCCGAACACTGAAGCTTTCTTT
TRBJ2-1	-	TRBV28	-	CASSSSRPSSYNEQFF	TGTGCCAGCAGCTCTAGTCGCCCCAGCTCCTACAATGAGCAGTTCTTC
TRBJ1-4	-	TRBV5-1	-	CASSLQGSLRATNEKLFF	TGCGCCAGCAGCCTGCAGGGGTCGTTGAGGGCAACTAATGAAAAACTGTTTTTT
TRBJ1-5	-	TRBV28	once	CASRPHRVGGNQPQHF	TGTGCCAGCAGGCCCCACAGGGTCGGTGGCAATCAGCCCCAGCATTTT
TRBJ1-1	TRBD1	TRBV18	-	CASSRDRGPSTEAFF	TGTGCCAGCTCACGGGACAGGGGGCCGAGCACTGAAGCTTTCTTT
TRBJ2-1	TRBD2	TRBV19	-	CASRGQREGDEQFF	TGTGCCAGTAGGGGGCAGCGGGAGGGCGATGAGCAGTTCTTC
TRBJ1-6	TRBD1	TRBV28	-	CASNRGGSPLHF	TGTGCCAGCAACAGGGGTGGTTCACCCCTCCACTTT
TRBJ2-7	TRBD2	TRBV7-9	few	CASSFSTSGYEQYF	TGTGCCAGCAGCTTTTCGACTAGCGGGTACGAGCAGTACTTC
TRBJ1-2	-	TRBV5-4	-	CASSLRLSGGYTF	TGTGCCAGCAGCTTAAGGTTATCCGGGGGCTACACCTTC